The sequence of this T cell receptor beta chain was determined in a study of OX40 agonist ivuxolimab in advanced cancers. Study observations and caveats: CD4+ and CD8+ T cells in blood underwent clonal expansion by week 6 at 0.1 to 3.0 mg/kg.

V lost 1 base and J 10 bases, leaving 15 bases between the germline ends. This CDR3 is 14 amino acids long. CDR1 and CDR2 (germline): KGHSH, LQKENI. Comment on this clone: As yet, its antigen is unknown.

The data were produced by immunoSEQ multiplex PCR, yet TCRdb's version contains in-frame clones alone and is incomplete. In the table there are tens of thousands of clones, 80% to 90% of which are singletons. The rearrangement links TRBV18 to TRBJ2-3; a weak D match, TRBD2 (6 bases). The input for sequencing was CD4+ or CD8+ T cells sorted from blood, taken in a trial of the OX40 agonist ivuxolimab. This clonotype was sampled from an adult with an advanced solid tumor such as melanoma, head and neck, liver or kidney cancer. The CDR3 DNA sequence: TGTGCCAGCTCACCACAGGGTATGCGGGATCCGCAGTATTTT. Amino acid sequence: CASSPQGMRDPQYF.